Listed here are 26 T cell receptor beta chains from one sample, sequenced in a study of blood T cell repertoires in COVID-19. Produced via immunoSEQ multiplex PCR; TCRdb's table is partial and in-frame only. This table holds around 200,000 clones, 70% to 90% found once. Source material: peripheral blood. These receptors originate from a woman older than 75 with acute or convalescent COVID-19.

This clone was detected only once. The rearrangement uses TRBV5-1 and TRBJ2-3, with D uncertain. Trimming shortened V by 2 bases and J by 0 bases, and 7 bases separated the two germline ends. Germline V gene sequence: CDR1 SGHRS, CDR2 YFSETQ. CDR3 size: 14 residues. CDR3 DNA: TGCGCCAGCAGCTTAGACGGGAGCACAGATACGCAGTATTTT. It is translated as CASSLDGSTDTQYF.

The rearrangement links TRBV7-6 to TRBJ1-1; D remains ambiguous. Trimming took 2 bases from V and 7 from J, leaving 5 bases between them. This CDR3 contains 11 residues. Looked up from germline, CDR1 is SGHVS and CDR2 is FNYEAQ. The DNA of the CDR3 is TGTGCCAGCAGCTTACGGGGTGAAGCTTTCTTT. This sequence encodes CASSLRGEAFF.

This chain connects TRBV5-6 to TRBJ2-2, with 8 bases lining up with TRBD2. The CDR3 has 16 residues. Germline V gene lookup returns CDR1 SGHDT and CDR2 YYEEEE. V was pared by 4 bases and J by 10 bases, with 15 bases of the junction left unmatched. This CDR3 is CASSPLPGLELEELFF. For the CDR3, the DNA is TGTGCCAGCAGCCCTCTCCCGGGACTAGAGCTTGAGGAGCTGTTTTTT.

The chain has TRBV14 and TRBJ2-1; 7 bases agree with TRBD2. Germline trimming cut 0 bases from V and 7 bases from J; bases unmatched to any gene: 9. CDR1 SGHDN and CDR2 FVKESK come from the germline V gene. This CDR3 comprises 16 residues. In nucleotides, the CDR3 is TGTGCCAGCAGCCAAGATCAGGCGGGAGTGGGGAATGAGCAGTTCTTC. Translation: CASSQDQAGVGNEQFF.

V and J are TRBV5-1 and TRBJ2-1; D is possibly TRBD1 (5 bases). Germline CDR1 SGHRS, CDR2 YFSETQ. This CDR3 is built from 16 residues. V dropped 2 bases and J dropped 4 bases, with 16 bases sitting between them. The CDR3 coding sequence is TGCGCCAGCAGCTTCCTACAGGCATCACCGTACAATGAGCAGTTCTTC. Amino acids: CASSFLQASPYNEQFF.

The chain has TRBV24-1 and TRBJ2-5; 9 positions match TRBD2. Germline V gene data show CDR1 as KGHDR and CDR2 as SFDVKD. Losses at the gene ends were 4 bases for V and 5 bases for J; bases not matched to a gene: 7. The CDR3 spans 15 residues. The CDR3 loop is CATSDPSGTGETQYF. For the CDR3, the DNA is TGTGCCACCAGTGACCCTAGCGGGACGGGGGAGACCCAGTACTTC.

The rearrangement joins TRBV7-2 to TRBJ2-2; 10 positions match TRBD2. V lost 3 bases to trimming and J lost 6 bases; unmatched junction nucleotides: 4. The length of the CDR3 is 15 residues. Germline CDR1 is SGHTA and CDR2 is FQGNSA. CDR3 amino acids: CASSFLAGVAGELFF. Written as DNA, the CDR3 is TGTGCCAGCAGCTTTCTAGCGGGAGTGGCCGGGGAGCTGTTTTTT.

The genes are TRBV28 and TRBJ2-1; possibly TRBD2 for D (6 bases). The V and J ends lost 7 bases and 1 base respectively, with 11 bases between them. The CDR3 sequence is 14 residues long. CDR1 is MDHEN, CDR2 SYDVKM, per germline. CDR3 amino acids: CASTRRESYNEQFF. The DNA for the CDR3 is TGTGCCAGCACTAGGAGGGAGTCCTACAATGAGCAGTTCTTC.

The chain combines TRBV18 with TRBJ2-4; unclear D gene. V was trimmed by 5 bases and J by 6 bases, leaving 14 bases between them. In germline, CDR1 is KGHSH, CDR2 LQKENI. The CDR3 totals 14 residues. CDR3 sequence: CASSSDQVLNIQYF. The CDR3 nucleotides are TGTGCCAGCTCATCGGATCAGGTCTTAAACATTCAGTACTTC.

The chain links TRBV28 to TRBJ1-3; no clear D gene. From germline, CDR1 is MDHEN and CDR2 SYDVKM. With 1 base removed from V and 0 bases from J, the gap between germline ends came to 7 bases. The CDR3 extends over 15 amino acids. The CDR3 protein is CASSLLKSSGNTIYF. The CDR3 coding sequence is TGTGCCAGCAGTTTATTAAAGAGCTCTGGAAACACCATATATTTT.

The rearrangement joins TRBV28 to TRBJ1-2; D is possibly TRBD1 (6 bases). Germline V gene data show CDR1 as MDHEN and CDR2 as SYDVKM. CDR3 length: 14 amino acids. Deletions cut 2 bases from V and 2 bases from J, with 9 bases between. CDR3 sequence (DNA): TGTGCCAGCAGTTTAGCTCAGGGGAACTATGGCTACACCTTC. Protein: CASSLAQGNYGYTF.

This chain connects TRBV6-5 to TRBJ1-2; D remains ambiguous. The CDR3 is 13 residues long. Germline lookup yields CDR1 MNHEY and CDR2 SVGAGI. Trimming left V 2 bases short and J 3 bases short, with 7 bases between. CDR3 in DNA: TGTGCCAGCAGTTACGGCGCGGACTATGGCTACACCTTC. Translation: CASSYGADYGYTF.

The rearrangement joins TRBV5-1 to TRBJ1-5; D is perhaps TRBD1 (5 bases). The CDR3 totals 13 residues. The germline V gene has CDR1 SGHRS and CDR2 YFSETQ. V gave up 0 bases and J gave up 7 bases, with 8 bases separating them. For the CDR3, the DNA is TGCGCCAGCAGCTTGGCAGGGTACCAGCCCCAGCATTTT. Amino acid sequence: CASSLAGYQPQHF.

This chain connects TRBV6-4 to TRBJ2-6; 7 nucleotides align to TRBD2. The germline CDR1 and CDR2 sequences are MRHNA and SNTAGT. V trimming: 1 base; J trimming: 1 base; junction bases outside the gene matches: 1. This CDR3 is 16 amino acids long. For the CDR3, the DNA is TGTGCCAGCAGTGACTGGGGGGGATCTGGGGCCAACGTCCTGACTTTC. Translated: CASSDWGGSGANVLTF.

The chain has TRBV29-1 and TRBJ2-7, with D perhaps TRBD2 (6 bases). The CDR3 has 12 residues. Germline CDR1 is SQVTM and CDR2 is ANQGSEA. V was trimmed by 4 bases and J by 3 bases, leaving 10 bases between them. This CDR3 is CSVVTGGYEQYF. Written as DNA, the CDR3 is TGCAGCGTTGTTACCGGGGGCTACGAGCAGTACTTC.

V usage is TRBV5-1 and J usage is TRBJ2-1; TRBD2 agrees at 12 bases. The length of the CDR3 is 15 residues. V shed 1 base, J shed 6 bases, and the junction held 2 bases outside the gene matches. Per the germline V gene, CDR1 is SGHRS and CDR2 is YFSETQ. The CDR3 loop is CASSLLAGGVNEQFF. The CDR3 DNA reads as TGCGCCAGCAGCTTGCTAGCGGGAGGGGTCAATGAGCAGTTCTTC.

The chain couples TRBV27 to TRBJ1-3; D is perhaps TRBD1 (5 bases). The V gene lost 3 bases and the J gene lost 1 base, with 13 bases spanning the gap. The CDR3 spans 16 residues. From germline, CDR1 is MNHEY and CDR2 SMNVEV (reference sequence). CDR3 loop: CASSLGRALSGNTIYF. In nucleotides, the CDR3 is TGTGCCAGCAGTTTGGGCAGGGCCCTGTCTGGAAACACCATATATTTT.

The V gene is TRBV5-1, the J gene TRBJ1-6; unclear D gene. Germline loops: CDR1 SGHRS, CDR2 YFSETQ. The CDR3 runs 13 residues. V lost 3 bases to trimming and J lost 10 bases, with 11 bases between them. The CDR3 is CASSSGSGSPLHF. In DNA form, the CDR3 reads TGCGCCAGCAGCTCCGGAAGCGGGTCACCCCTCCACTTT. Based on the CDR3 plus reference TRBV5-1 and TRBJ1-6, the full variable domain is KAGVTQTPRYLIKTRGQQVTLSCSPISGHRSVSWYQQTPGQGLQFLFEYFSETQRNKGNFPGRFSGRQFSNSRSEMNVSTLELGDSALYLCASSSGSGSPLHFGNGTRLTVT.

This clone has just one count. The CDR3: CASSLDGLPWTQYF. DNA for the CDR3: TGTGCCAGCAGCTTAGACGGACTCCCATGGACCCAGTACTTC. This rearrangement joins TRBV3-1 (or the pseudogene TRBV3-2) to TRBJ2-5; a weak D match, TRBD2 (5 bases). This CDR3 has 14 amino acids. From germline, CDR1 is LGHDT and CDR2 YNNKEL (reference sequence). V was pared by 5 bases and J by 7 bases, with 17 bases between.

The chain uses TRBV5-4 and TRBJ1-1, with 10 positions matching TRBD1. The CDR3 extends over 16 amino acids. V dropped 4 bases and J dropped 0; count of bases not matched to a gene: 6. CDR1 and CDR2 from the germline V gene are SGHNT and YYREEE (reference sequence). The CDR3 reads CASSPLDRGLNTEAFF. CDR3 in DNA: TGTGCCAGCAGCCCCCTCGACAGGGGGCTGAACACTGAAGCTTTCTTT.

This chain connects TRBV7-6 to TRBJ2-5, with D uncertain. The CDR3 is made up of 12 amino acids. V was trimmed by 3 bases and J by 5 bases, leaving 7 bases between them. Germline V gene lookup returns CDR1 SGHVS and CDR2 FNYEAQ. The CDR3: CASSFYGETQYF. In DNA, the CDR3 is TGTGCCAGCAGCTTCTACGGGGAGACCCAGTACTTC.

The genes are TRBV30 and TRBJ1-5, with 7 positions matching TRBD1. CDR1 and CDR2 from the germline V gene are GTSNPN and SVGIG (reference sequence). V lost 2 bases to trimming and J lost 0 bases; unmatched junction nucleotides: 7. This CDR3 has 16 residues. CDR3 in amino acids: CAWSRDSWNSNQPQHF. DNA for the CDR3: TGTGCCTGGAGTCGGGACAGTTGGAATAGCAATCAGCCCCAGCATTTT.

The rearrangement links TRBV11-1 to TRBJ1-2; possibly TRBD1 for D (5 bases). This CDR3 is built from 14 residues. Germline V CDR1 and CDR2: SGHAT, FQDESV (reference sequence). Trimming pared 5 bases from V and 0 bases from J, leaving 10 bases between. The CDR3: CASSRTQANYGYTF. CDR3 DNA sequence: TGTGCCAGCAGCCGGACACAAGCTAACTATGGCTACACCTTC.

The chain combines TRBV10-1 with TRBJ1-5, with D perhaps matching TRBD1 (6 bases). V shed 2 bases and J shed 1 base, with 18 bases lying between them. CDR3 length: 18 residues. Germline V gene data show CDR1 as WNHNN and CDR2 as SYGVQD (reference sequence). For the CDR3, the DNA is TGCGCCAGCAGTGAGGAATTCGGGACAACCACCAGCAATCAGCCCCAGCATTTT. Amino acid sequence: CASSEEFGTTTSNQPQHF.

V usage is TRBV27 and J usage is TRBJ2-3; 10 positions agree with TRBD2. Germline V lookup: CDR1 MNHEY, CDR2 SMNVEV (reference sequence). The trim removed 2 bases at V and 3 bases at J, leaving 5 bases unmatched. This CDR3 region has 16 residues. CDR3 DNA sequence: TGTGCCAGCAGTTTACTAGCGGGAGTGAAGACAGATACGCAGTATTTT. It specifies CASSLLAGVKTDTQYF.

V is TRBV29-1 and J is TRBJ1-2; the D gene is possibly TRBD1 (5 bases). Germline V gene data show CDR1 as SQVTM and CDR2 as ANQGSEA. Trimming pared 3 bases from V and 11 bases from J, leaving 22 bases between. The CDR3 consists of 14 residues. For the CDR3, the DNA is TGCAGCGTTGAGGGAGGGGAACGGGAGTCCGGGTACACCTTC. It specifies CSVEGGERESGYTF.